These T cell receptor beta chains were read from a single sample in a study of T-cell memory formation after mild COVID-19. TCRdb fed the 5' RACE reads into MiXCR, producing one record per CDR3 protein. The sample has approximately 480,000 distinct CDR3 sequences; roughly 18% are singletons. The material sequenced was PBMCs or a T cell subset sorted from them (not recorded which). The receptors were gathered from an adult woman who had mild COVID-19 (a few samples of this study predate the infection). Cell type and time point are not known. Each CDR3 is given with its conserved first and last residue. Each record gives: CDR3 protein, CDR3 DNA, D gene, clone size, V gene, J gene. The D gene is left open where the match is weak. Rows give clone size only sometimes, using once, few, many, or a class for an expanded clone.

cdr3_aa: CASSLIQGKDGYTF
cdr3_nt: TGTGCCAGCAGCTTGATTCAGGGGAAGGATGGCTACACCTTC
d_call: NA
clone_size: NA
v_call: TRBV5-6
j_call: TRBJ1-2

cdr3_aa: CASSLVDGDYEQYF
cdr3_nt: TGTGCCAGCAGCTTAGTAGACGGCGACTACGAGCAGTACTTC
d_call: NA
clone_size: NA
v_call: TRBV7-9
j_call: TRBJ2-7

cdr3_aa: CASSLTPSGEKDTQYF
cdr3_nt: TGCGCCAGCAGTTTGACCCCCAGCGGGGAGAAGGATACGCAGTATTTT
d_call: TRBD2
clone_size: NA
v_call: TRBV5-1
j_call: TRBJ2-3

cdr3_aa: CASSQVGLGPDTQYF
cdr3_nt: TGTGCCAGCAGCCAAGTGGGACTAGGCCCAGATACGCAGTATTTT
d_call: TRBD2
clone_size: few
v_call: TRBV3-1
j_call: TRBJ2-3

cdr3_aa: CASSPGGGGLKNEQFF
cdr3_nt: TGTGCCAGCAGCCCTGGCGGGGGGGGCCTGAAGAATGAGCAGTTCTTC
d_call: TRBD2
clone_size: many
v_call: TRBV7-8
j_call: TRBJ2-1

cdr3_aa: CASSVARPGTGELFF
cdr3_nt: TGTGCCAGCAGCGTAGCCAGGCCGGGCACCGGGGAGCTGTTTTTT
d_call: NA
clone_size: few
v_call: TRBV9
j_call: TRBJ2-2

cdr3_aa: CATQLAGGSYNEQFF
cdr3_nt: TGTGCCACCCAGCTAGCGGGGGGGTCCTACAATGAGCAGTTCTTC
d_call: TRBD2
clone_size: NA
v_call: TRBV2
j_call: TRBJ2-1

cdr3_aa: CSVAAGGDQPQHF
cdr3_nt: TGCAGCGTCGCTGCAGGGGGCGATCAGCCCCAGCATTTT
d_call: TRBD1
clone_size: NA
v_call: TRBV29-1
j_call: TRBJ1-5

cdr3_aa: CASSRGQATYEQYF
cdr3_nt: TGCGCCAGCAGCAGGGGACAGGCAACCTACGAGCAGTACTTC
d_call: TRBD1
clone_size: many
v_call: TRBV5-1
j_call: TRBJ2-7

cdr3_aa: CASSSPSMNTEAFF
cdr3_nt: TGTGCCAGCAGCTCCCCTTCCATGAACACTGAAGCTTTCTTT
d_call: NA
clone_size: few
v_call: TRBV7-2
j_call: TRBJ1-1

cdr3_aa: CASRPGDSYEQYF
cdr3_nt: TGCGCCAGCAGGCCTGGGGACTCCTACGAGCAGTACTTC
d_call: NA
clone_size: few
v_call: TRBV10-2
j_call: TRBJ2-7

cdr3_aa: CAIRDRGRSTDTQYF
cdr3_nt: TGTGCCATAAGAGACAGGGGGCGAAGCACAGATACGCAGTATTTT
d_call: TRBD1
clone_size: few
v_call: TRBV10-3
j_call: TRBJ2-3

cdr3_aa: CASSQEQGASYYEQYF
cdr3_nt: TGTGCCAGCAGCCAAGAGCAAGGAGCTTCCTACTACGAGCAGTACTTC
d_call: NA
clone_size: NA
v_call: TRBV4-2
j_call: TRBJ2-7

cdr3_aa: CASSLKRVGSLSYNEQFF
cdr3_nt: TGCGCCAGCAGCCTTAAGCGGGTGGGGAGCCTGTCCTACAATGAGCAGTTCTTC
d_call: NA
clone_size: few
v_call: TRBV4-1
j_call: TRBJ2-1

cdr3_aa: CSARDRGETRLYEQYF
cdr3_nt: TGCAGTGCTAGAGATAGAGGGGAGACTAGACTCTACGAGCAGTACTTC
d_call: NA
clone_size: NA
v_call: TRBV20-1
j_call: TRBJ2-7

cdr3_aa: CASGPTGVGNTIYF
cdr3_nt: TGTGCCAGCGGGCCCACTGGAGTTGGAAACACCATATATTTT
d_call: NA
clone_size: NA
v_call: TRBV12-3/TRBV12-4
j_call: TRBJ1-3

cdr3_aa: CAIGASKNYYEQYF
cdr3_nt: TGTGCCATCGGGGCCAGTAAAAACTACTACGAGCAGTACTTC
d_call: NA
clone_size: NA
v_call: TRBV10-3
j_call: TRBJ2-7

cdr3_aa: CSVESRDGGYEQYF
cdr3_nt: TGCAGCGTTGAATCCCGTGATGGGGGATACGAGCAGTACTTC
d_call: NA
clone_size: NA
v_call: TRBV29-1
j_call: TRBJ2-7

cdr3_aa: CSVEESGRYGYTF
cdr3_nt: TGCAGCGTTGAAGAATCTGGGCGCTATGGCTACACCTTC
d_call: NA
clone_size: NA
v_call: TRBV29-1
j_call: TRBJ1-2

cdr3_aa: CASSQVGVGSYNEQFF
cdr3_nt: TGCGCCAGCAGCCAAGTAGGGGTAGGGTCCTACAATGAGCAGTTCTTC
d_call: NA
clone_size: NA
v_call: TRBV4-1
j_call: TRBJ2-1

cdr3_aa: CASSQTYAQYF
cdr3_nt: TGTGCCAGCAGCCAAACGTATGCCCAGTACTTC
d_call: NA
clone_size: few
v_call: TRBV11-3
j_call: TRBJ2-5

cdr3_aa: CASSPPGQGNTEAFF
cdr3_nt: TGTGCCAGCTCACCACCGGGACAGGGTAACACTGAAGCTTTCTTT
d_call: TRBD1
clone_size: many
v_call: TRBV18
j_call: TRBJ1-1